The 18 T cell receptor beta chains presented below share a single source sample, sequenced in a study of shared clonotypes between healthy human individuals. Sequenced by immunoSEQ multiplex PCR; TCRdb stores in-frame clones only, minus some. The sample carries millions of clones, roughly 94% recorded once. Specimen: naive CD4+ T cells sorted from blood. Regarding subset: CD45RA+ positively selected. These receptors all stem from a man aged 18 to 29 in good health.

V usage is TRBV27 and J usage is TRBJ1-6; tentatively, D is TRBD1 (5 bases). The CDR3 is made up of 15 amino acids. Germline V lookup: CDR1 MNHEY, CDR2 SMNVEV (reference sequence). The V end was cut by 6 bases, the J end by 7 bases, with 16 bases between. The CDR3 sequence: CASRARTLLNSPLHF. The CDR3 DNA follows: TGTGCCAGCAGAGCCAGGACACTCCTAAATTCACCCCTCCACTTT.

This chain uses TRBV5-4 with TRBJ1-2; TRBD1 matches at 9 bases. Trimming removed 2 bases from V and 5 bases from J; junction bases left unmatched: 19. The CDR3 has 19 amino acids. The germline CDR1 and CDR2 sequences are SGHNT and YYREEE (reference sequence). The CDR3 nucleotides are TGTGCCAGCAGCTTAGAGTCGTGGGGACAGGGCACGAACTTATATGGCTACACCTTC. Translation: CASSLESWGQGTNLYGYTF.

The chain carries TRBV11-2 and TRBJ1-3; 9 bases match TRBD1. The CDR3 extends over 19 amino acids. Germline V gives CDR1 SGHAT, CDR2 FQNNGV. Trimming at V came to 5 bases and at J to 2 bases, leaving 16 bases not matched to a gene. As DNA, the CDR3 is TGTGCCAGCAGCAAATTAACCGGGGGGGGACAGGGAACTGGAAACACCATATATTTT. It codes for CASSKLTGGGQGTGNTIYF.

V usage is TRBV2 and J usage is TRBJ2-5, with 13 bases aligning to TRBD2. CDR3 length: 17 residues. Trimming at V came to 7 bases and at J to 9 bases, leaving 17 bases not matched to a gene. Germline V gives CDR1 SNHLY, CDR2 FYNNEI. The CDR3 sequence: CASKVGLAGDLVWAQYF. As DNA, the CDR3 is TGTGCCAGCAAAGTAGGACTAGCGGGGGATCTAGTGTGGGCCCAGTACTTC.

This clone was observed once. The V gene is TRBV29-1, the J gene TRBJ2-3; D perhaps matches TRBD1 (5 bases). V was cut by 5 bases and J by 1 base, with 10 bases left in between. The CDR3 spans 13 residues. Germline assignment: CDR1 SQVTM and CDR2 ANQGSEA. The CDR3 protein is CSVLGAGTDTQYF. In DNA form, the CDR3 reads TGCAGCGTTCTAGGGGCTGGCACAGATACGCAGTATTTT.

With regard to this clone: In the same sample, other DNA sequences code for this CDR3. The rearrangement links TRBV7-2 to TRBJ2-7; 7 bases align to TRBD2. V was pared by 5 bases and J by 4 bases, with 5 bases of the junction left unmatched. CDR3 size: 13 residues. Germline V CDR1 and CDR2: SGHTA, FQGNSA. The chain's CDR3 is CASSPWTSYEQYF. DNA of the CDR3: TGTGCCAGCAGCCCCTGGACTAGTTACGAGCAGTACTTC.

The chain is built from TRBV19 and TRBJ2-6; D is ambiguous. Germline V gene sequence: CDR1 LNHDA, CDR2 SQIVND (reference sequence). The CDR3 covers 13 residues. Trimming removed 6 bases from V and 6 bases from J, with 9 bases in between. The CDR3 region has the DNA TGTGCCAGTAGCCCAATGAAGGCCAACGTCCTGACTTTC. It is translated as CASSPMKANVLTF.

This chain uses TRBV30 with TRBJ2-2; 9 nucleotides match TRBD1. The length of the CDR3 is 14 residues. With 5 bases clipped from V and 5 bases from J, the junction kept 6 bases outside the gene matches. Germline CDR1 reads GTSNPN; CDR2 reads SVGIG (reference sequence). CDR3 nucleotides: TGTGCCTGGTCAGGACAGGGGATAACCGGGGAGCTGTTTTTT. Translating it yields CAWSGQGITGELFF.

The rearrangement uses TRBV7-8 and TRBJ2-5, with 8 nucleotides matching TRBD1. Germline assignment: CDR1 SGHVS and CDR2 FQNEAQ. Trimming at V came to 5 bases and at J to 4 bases, leaving 9 bases not matched to a gene. The CDR3 runs 15 residues. The CDR3 DNA reads as TGTGCCAGCAGCCAGTTGGGGACAGGCGGAGAGACCCAGTACTTC. Its protein product is CASSQLGTGGETQYF.

V and J are TRBV7-2 and TRBJ2-1; 7 bases agree with TRBD1. Germline trimming cut 7 bases from V and 4 bases from J; bases unmatched to any gene: 7. The V gene's germline CDR1 is SGHTA and CDR2 FQGNSA. The CDR3 length is 14 residues. The CDR3 here is CASTDGTVYNEQFF. CDR3 DNA sequence: TGTGCCAGCACCGACGGGACAGTTTACAATGAGCAGTTCTTC.

In its sample, this clone was seen once. The rearrangement uses TRBV30 and TRBJ1-4; D unresolved. This CDR3 comprises 13 residues. The V gene lost 7 bases and the J gene lost 7 bases, with 16 bases spanning the gap. Germline assignment: CDR1 GTSNPN and CDR2 SVGIG (reference sequence). The DNA of the CDR3 is TGTGCCTCCGATGTGGGATCAGCTGAAAAACTGTTTTTT. Translating it yields CASDVGSAEKLFF.

V is TRBV6-5 and J is TRBJ2-3; TRBD2 aligns across 7 bases. Germline V lookup: CDR1 MNHEY, CDR2 SVGAGI. J lost 0 bases, V lost 2 bases, and 5 bases had no gene match. This CDR3 comprises 16 residues. This CDR3 reads CASSYTGGSSTDTQYF. The CDR3 DNA follows: TGTGCCAGCAGTTACACCGGGGGGTCTAGCACAGATACGCAGTATTTT.

V usage is TRBV7-9 and J usage is TRBJ2-5; possibly TRBD1 or TRBD2 for D (5 bases each). Germline CDR1 and CDR2: SEHNR and FQNEAQ (reference sequence). The CDR3 loop spans 13 amino acids. V was pared by 1 base and J by 9 bases, with 12 bases between. CDR3 region: CASSLGRGIPQYF. The DNA of the CDR3 is TGTGCCAGCAGCTTAGGTCGGGGCATCCCCCAGTACTTC.

This sequence joins TRBV27 and TRBJ2-6, with D unclear. The germline gives CDR1 MNHEY, CDR2 SMNVEV (reference sequence). V was cut by 2 bases and J by 0 bases, with 11 bases left in between. This CDR3 spans 17 amino acids. The CDR3 region has the DNA TGTGCCAGCAGTTTAATTTTTCGGGCCTCTGGGGCCAACGTCCTGACTTTC. Protein: CASSLIFRASGANVLTF.

This sequence joins TRBV5-4 and TRBJ2-7, with 7 bases fitting TRBD2. The CDR3 length is 13 residues. Trimming at V came to 0 bases and at J to 5 bases, leaving 2 bases not matched to a gene. CDR1 is SGHNT, CDR2 YYREEE, per germline (reference sequence). As DNA, the CDR3 is TGTGCCAGCAGCTTGGGTGGGAGGGACGAGCAGTACTTC. Protein: CASSLGGRDEQYF.

CDR3 in amino acids: CASSFGLSGANVLTF. CDR3 nucleotides: TGTGCCAGCAGCTTCGGTCTCTCTGGGGCCAACGTCCTGACTTTC. This rearrangement joins TRBV5-5 to TRBJ2-6; D is unclear. The CDR3 is made up of 15 amino acids. Trimming took off 2 bases at V and 0 bases at J, with 6 bases between the two ends. CDR1 and CDR2 (germline): SGHKS, YYEKEE (reference sequence).

The chain joins TRBV5-1 to TRBJ2-5; 11 nucleotides line up with TRBD2. Germline loops: CDR1 SGHRS, CDR2 YFSETQ. Trimming took 5 bases from V and 4 from J; bases not matched to a gene: 10. The CDR3 extends over 16 amino acids. CDR3: CASRASVAGGRETQYF. The CDR3 DNA is TGCGCCAGCAGAGCTTCGGTAGCGGGAGGGAGAGAGACCCAGTACTTC.

This clone was picked up one time. The V gene is TRBV12-5, the J gene TRBJ1-2; 10 bases agree with TRBD1. Per the germline V gene, CDR1 is LGHNT and CDR2 is FRNRAP. V was clipped by 3 bases and J by 5 bases; unmatched bases: 6. CDR3 size: 15 residues. The DNA for the CDR3 is TGTGCTAGTGGTTTCCCCGGGACAGGGGTTTATGGCTACACCTTC. Translated, it gives CASGFPGTGVYGYTF. Using reference TRBV12-5 and TRBJ1-2 for the parts outside the CDR3, the full variable domain is DARVTQTPRHKVTEMGQEVTMRCQPILGHNTVFWYRQTMMQGLELLAYFRNRAPLDDSGMPKDRFSAEMPDATLATLKIQPSEPRDSAVYFCASGFPGTGVYGYTFGSGTRLTVV.